The entry below gives a single TCR beta chain sequence along with its context. Its antigen is as yet unknown. The data were taken from a study of vaccination and CD4 T cells after COVID-19. V was clipped by 5 bases and J by 3 bases; unmatched bases: 12. The CDR3 is 18 amino acids. From germline, CDR1 is WSHSY and CDR2 SAAADI. Sequencing of DNA taken from cultured CD4+ T cells relied on the Oncomine TCR Beta short-read assay. Each CDR3 protein is one row after TCRdb ran MiXCR on the PCR reads. The table lists some 4,400 distinct CDR3 sequences, more than 55% of them singletons. Treatment reported: roughly ten-day PBMC culture with coronavirus spike peptide pools or control peptides (ViraFEST assay). Gathered ahead of the COVID-19 pandemic (2011-2018) were the CD4+ T cells of the unexposed donor.

This rearrangement joins TRBV10-2 to TRBJ2-7, with TRBD2 identical over 14 bases. Input material: CD4+ T cells from blood, cultured in vitro. This clonotype was obtained from a human donor in good health. The chain's CDR3 is CASSSAGTSGSKIYEQYF. The CDR3 DNA reads as TGCGCCAGCAGTAGCGCCGGGACTAGCGGGAGTAAAATCTACGAGCAGTACTTC.